Detailed here is one T cell receptor beta chain. One end of the junction varies from germline; a read error may be responsible. The entry originates in a study of tumor-infiltrating lymphocytes in oesophageal squamous cell carcinoma. From the PCR reads, TCRdb called clonotypes with MiXCR, one entry per CDR3 protein. The table records 6,200 or so distinct CDR3 sequences, around 15% of them present only once. Sequencing was done on a sample of normal esophageal tissue next to the tumor. The receptor was isolated from a male donor with esophageal squamous cell carcinoma.

Written as DNA, the CDR3 is TGTGCCAGCAGTGTTTCGACAAGCTCCAGCTCCTACAATAAGCAGTTCTTC. As protein: CASSVSTSSSSYNKQFF. The chain has TRBV27 and TRBJ2-1; D unresolved. This CDR3 has 17 amino acids. Germline assignment: CDR1 MNHEY and CDR2 SMNVEV (reference sequence).